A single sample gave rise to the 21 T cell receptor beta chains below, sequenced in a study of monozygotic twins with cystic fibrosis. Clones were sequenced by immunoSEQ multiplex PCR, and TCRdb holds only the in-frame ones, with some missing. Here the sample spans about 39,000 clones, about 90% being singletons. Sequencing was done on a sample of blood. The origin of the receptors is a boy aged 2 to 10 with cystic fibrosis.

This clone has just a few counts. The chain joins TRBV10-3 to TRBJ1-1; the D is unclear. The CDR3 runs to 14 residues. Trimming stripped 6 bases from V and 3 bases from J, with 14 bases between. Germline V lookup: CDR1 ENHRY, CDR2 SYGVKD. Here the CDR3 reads CAISWSARDTEAFF. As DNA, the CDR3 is TGTGCCATCAGCTGGTCGGCTCGGGACACTGAAGCTTTCTTT.

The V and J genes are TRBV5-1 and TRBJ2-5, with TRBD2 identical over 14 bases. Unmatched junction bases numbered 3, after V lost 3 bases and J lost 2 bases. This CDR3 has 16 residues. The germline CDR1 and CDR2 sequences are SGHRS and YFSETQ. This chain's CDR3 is CASSSGLAGAQETQYF. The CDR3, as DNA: TGCGCCAGCAGCTCGGGACTAGCGGGGGCTCAAGAGACCCAGTACTTC.

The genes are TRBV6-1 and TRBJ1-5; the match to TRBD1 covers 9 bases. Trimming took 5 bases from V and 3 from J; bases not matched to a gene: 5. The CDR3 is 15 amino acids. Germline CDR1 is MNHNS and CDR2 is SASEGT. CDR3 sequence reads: CASSNWDRDNQPQHF. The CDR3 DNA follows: TGTGCCAGCAGTAACTGGGACAGGGACAATCAGCCCCAGCATTTT.

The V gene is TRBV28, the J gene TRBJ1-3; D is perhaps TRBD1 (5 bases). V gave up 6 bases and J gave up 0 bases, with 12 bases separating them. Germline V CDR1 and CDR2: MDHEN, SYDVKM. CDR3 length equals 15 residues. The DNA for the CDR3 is TGTGCCAGCAGCCTTGCTGGGACCTCTGGAAACACCATATATTTT. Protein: CASSLAGTSGNTIYF.

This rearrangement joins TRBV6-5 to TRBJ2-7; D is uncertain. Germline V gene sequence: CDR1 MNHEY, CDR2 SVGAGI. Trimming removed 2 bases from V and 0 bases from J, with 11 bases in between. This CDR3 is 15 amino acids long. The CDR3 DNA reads TGTGCCAGCAGTTACAACTTCCAGAGCTCCTACGAGCAGTACTTC. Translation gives CASSYNFQSSYEQYF.

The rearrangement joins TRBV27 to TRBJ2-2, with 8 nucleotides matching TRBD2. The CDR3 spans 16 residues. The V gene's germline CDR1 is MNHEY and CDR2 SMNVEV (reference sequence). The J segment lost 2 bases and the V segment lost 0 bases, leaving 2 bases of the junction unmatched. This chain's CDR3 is CASSLSLAVNTGELFF. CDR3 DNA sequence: TGTGCCAGCAGTTTATCACTAGCGGTTAACACCGGGGAGCTGTTTTTT.

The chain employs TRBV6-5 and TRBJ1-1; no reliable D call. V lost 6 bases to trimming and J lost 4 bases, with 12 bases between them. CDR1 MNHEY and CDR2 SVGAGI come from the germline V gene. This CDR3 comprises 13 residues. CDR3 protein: CASSPIPPTEAFF. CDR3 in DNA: TGTGCCAGCAGCCCCATACCTCCCACTGAAGCTTTCTTT.

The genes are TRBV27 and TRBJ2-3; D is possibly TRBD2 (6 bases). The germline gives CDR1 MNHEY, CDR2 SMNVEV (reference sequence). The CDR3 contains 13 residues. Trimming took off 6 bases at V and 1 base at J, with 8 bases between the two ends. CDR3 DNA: TGTGCCAGCAGGACGGGAGGCACAGATACGCAGTATTTT. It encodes CASRTGGTDTQYF.

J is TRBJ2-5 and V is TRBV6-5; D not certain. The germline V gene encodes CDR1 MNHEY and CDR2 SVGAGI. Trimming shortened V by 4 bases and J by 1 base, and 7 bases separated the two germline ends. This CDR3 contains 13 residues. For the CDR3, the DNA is TGTGCCAGCAGTTTCCCCAGCCAAGAGACCCAGTACTTC. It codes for CASSFPSQETQYF.

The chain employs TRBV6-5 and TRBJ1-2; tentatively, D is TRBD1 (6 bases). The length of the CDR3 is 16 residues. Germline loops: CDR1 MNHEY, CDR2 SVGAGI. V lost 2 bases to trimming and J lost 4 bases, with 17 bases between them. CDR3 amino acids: CASSYTQGALGYGYTF. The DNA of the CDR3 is TGTGCCAGCAGTTACACACAGGGAGCCTTGGGCTATGGCTACACCTTC.

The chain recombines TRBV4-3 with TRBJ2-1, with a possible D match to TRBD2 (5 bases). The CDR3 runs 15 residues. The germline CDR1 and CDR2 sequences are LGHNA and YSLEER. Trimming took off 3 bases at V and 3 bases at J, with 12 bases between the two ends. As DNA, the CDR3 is TGCGCCAGCAGCCAGAGTCCCGGGGACTACAATGAGCAGTTCTTC. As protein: CASSQSPGDYNEQFF.

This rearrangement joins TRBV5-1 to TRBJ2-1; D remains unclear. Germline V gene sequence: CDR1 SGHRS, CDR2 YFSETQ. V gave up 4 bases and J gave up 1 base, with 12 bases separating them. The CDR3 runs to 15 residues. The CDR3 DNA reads TGCGCCAGCAGCCCAGACTTGAGTTCCTACAATGAGCAGTTCTTC. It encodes CASSPDLSSYNEQFF. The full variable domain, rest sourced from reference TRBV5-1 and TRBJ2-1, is KAGVTQTPRYLIKTRGQQVTLSCSPISGHRSVSWYQQTPGQGLQFLFEYFSETQRNKGNFPGRFSGRQFSNSRSEMNVSTLELGDSALYLCASSPDLSSYNEQFFGPGTRLTVL.

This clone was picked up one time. CDR3 bases: TGTGCCAGCAGCTGGGACAACTATGGCTACACCTTC. Its translation: CASSWDNYGYTF. The chain combines TRBV7-2 with TRBJ1-2; tentatively, D is TRBD1 (5 bases). The CDR3 consists of 12 residues. Germline V CDR1 and CDR2: SGHTA, FQGNSA. V was shortened by 4 bases and J by 2 bases, with 5 bases between the two germline ends. The entire variable domain, with the rest obtained from reference TRBV7-2 and TRBJ1-2, is as follows: GAGVSQSPSNKVTEKGKDVELRCDPISGHTALYWYRQSLGQGLEFLIYFQGNSAPDKSGLPSDRFSAERTGGSVSTLTIQRTQQEDSAVYLCASSWDNYGYTFGSGTRLTVV.

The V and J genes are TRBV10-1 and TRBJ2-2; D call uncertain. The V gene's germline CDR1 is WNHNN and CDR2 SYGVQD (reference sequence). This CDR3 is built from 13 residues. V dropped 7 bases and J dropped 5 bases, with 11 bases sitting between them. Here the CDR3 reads CASKGSITGELFF. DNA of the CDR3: TGCGCCAGCAAAGGCAGTATAACCGGGGAGCTGTTTTTT.

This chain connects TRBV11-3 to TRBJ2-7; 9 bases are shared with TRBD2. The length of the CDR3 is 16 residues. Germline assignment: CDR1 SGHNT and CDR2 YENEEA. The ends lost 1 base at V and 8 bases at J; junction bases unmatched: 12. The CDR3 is CASSLVYGLAGPKQYF. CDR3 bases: TGTGCCAGCAGCTTAGTTTACGGGCTAGCGGGACCCAAGCAGTACTTC.

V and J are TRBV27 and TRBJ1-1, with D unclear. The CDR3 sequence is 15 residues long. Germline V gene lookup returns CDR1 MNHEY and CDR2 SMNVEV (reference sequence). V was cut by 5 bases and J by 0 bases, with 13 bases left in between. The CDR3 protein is CASSPWTEMNTEAFF. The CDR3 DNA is TGTGCCAGCAGTCCCTGGACGGAAATGAACACTGAAGCTTTCTTT.

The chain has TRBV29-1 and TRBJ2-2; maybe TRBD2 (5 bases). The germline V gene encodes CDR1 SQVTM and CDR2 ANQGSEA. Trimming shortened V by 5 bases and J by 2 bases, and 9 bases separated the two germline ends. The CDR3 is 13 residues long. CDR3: CSVSRTNTGELFF. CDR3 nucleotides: TGCAGCGTTAGCCGGACTAACACCGGGGAGCTGTTTTTT.

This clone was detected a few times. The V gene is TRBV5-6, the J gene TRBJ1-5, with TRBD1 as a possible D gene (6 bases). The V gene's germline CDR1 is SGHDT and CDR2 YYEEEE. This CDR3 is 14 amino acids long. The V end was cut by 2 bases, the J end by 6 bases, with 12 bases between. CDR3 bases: TGTGCCAGCAGCTTCGGCCAGGGGATTCAGCCCCAGCATTTT. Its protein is CASSFGQGIQPQHF. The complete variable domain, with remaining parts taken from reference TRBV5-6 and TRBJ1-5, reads DAGVTQSPTHLIKTRGQQVTLRCSPKSGHDTVSWYQQALGQGPQFIFQYYEEEERQRGNFPDRFSGHQFPNYSSELNVNALLLGDSALYLCASSFGQGIQPQHFGDGTRLSIL.

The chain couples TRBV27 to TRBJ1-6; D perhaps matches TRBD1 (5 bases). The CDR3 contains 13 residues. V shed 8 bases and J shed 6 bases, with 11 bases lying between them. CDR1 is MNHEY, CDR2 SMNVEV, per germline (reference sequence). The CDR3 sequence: CASGTGLNSPLHF. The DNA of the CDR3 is TGTGCCAGCGGCACAGGCCTTAATTCACCCCTCCACTTT.

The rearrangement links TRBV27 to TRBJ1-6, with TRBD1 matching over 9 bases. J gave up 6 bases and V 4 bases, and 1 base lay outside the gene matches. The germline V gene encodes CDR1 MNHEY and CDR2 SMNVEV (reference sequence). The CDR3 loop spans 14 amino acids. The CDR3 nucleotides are TGTGCCAGCAGTTCGGGACAGGGTAATTCACCCCTCCACTTT. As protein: CASSSGQGNSPLHF.

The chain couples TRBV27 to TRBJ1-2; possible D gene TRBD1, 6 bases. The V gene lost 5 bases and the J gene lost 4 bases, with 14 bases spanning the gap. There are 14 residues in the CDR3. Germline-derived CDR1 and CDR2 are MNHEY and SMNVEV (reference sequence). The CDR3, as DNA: TGTGCCAGCAGTCCTACAGGGTCGGTCTATGGCTACACCTTC. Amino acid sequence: CASSPTGSVYGYTF.